This T cell receptor beta chain was identified during a study of cytomegalovirus exposure and HLA in healthy donors. Findings of the study overall: In vitro work confirmed that three CMV-associated chains recognize CMV antigens.

A note on this clone: Antigen unknown.

The V gene's germline CDR1 is ENHRY and CDR2 SYGVKD. Trimming removed 6 bases at V and 5 bases at J, with 11 bases between. This CDR3 comprises 13 residues. PCR was performed using 60 Vbeta and 13 Jbeta primers. Libraries were prepared by immunoSEQ multiplex PCR; TCRdb keeps only in-frame clonotypes and omits some of them. The data contain about 150,000 clones, about three fifths of them singletons. V and J are TRBV10-3 and TRBJ1-5, with unresolved D. The sequence was obtained from a woman aged 30 to 39 in good health and CMV-seropositive. The sequenced material came from PBMCs. The DNA for the CDR3 is TGTGCCATCAGGGGTGACGAGGATCAGCCCCAGCATTTT. Translated, it gives CAIRGDEDQPQHF.